Each of the 3 T cell receptor beta chains below was sequenced from the same sample in a study of CD8 T cells in ankylosing spondylitis. Via MiXCR, TCRdb re-called the 5' RACE reads, giving one row per CDR3 protein. The table shows about 10,000 distinct CDR3 sequences, with approximately 5.9% occurring only once. Sequencing input: blood, either unsorted or a sorted T cell fraction (not recorded which). The receptors shown here come from a female donor with ankylosing spondylitis or in good health (not recorded which).

This clonotype was seen ten or more times. J is TRBJ2-2 and V is TRBV9; no clear D gene. This CDR3 comprises 13 residues. V was pared by 3 bases and J by 4 bases, with 7 bases between. Germline loops: CDR1 SGDLS, CDR2 YYNGEE. The CDR3 spells CASSAIGTGELFF. CDR3 coding DNA: TGTGCCAGCAGCGCTATAGGCACCGGGGAGCTGTTTTTT.

The chain carries TRBV9 and TRBJ2-6; D gene ambiguous. The V and J ends lost 2 bases and 0 bases respectively, with 15 bases between them. Per germline, CDR1 SGDLS and CDR2 YYNGEE. The CDR3 spans 18 residues. The CDR3 sequence is CASSVPQKDNSGANVLTF. The CDR3 DNA reads TGTGCCAGCAGCGTCCCACAAAAAGACAACTCTGGGGCCAACGTCCTGACTTTC.

The sample holds many counts of this clonotype. The chain combines TRBV9 with TRBJ2-7; 7 bases agree with TRBD2. V was pared by 5 bases and J by 3 bases, with 8 bases of the junction left unmatched. The CDR3 sequence is 14 residues long. The germline V gene encodes CDR1 SGDLS and CDR2 YYNGEE. CDR3 amino acids: CASSHGLGDYEQYF. DNA of the CDR3: TGTGCCAGCAGTCATGGACTAGGGGACTACGAGCAGTACTTC. Full variable domain (rest looked up from reference TRBV9 and TRBJ2-7): DSGVTQTPKHLITATGQRVTLRCSPRSGDLSVYWYQQSLDQGLQFLIQYYNGEERAKGNILERFSAQQFPDLHSELNLSSLELGDSALYFCASSHGLGDYEQYFGPGTRLTVT.